The sequence of this TCR beta chain was determined in a study of blood T cell repertoires in COVID-19. The overall study: Sites across the United States, Italy and Spain contributed samples from acute and convalescent COVID-19.

Method: immunoSEQ multiplex PCR; TCRdb's copy keeps in-frame clones and lacks some. The sample contains under 350,000 clones, 70% to 90% of which appear only once. V was trimmed by 6 bases and J by 8 bases, leaving 16 bases between them. The germline V gene has CDR1 KGHSH and CDR2 LQKENI. This CDR3 has 14 amino acids. Cohort allocation depended upon clinical history that participants reported. The material sequenced was PBMCs or T cells enriched from blood (not recorded which). This sequence originates from a woman aged 40 to 49 with acute COVID-19. The genes are TRBV18 and TRBJ1-4; no clear D. The CDR3 reads CASSPNRAGEKLFF. The CDR3 nucleotides read TGTGCCAGCTCCCCAAATCGGGCGGGGGAAAAACTGTTTTTT.